This TCR beta chain is drawn from a study of blood T cell repertoires in COVID-19. Turning to the study itself: The study drew acute and convalescent COVID-19 samples from the United States, Italy and Spain. In each case, the material was cDNA or gDNA derived from T cells, B-cell-depleted T cells, or PBMCs.

Sequencing was performed with immunoSEQ multiplex PCR; in TCRdb, only in-frame clones are kept and a portion is missing. The sample holds roughly 110,000 clones, roughly 90% seen once. Between the trimmed V and J ends, which lost 2 bases and 4 bases, there was a span of 11 bases. The germline CDR1 and CDR2 sequences are SGHTA and FQGNSA. There are 14 residues in the CDR3. The sequence derives from a man aged 35 to 55 with active or convalescent COVID-19. The rearrangement joins TRBV7-2 to TRBJ1-2; perhaps TRBD1 as D (5 bases). Material: peripheral blood. For the CDR3, the DNA is TGTGCCAGCAGCTTACTTACGGGGGTCTATGGCTACACCTTC. Amino acids: CASSLLTGVYGYTF.